Each of the 3 T cell receptor beta chains below was sequenced from the same sample in a study of T-cell memory formation after mild COVID-19. Each CDR3 protein is one row after TCRdb ran MiXCR on the 5' RACE reads. This table has over 120,000 distinct CDR3 sequences, about 5.5% appearing once. The sequencing input was PBMCs or a T cell subset sorted from them (not recorded which). These TCRs come from an adult woman who had mild COVID-19 (a few samples of this study predate the infection). Cell type and time point are not known.

There are many counts of this clonotype. CDR3 in amino acids: CASSPGQAADTQYF. CDR3 coding DNA: TGTGCCAGCAGCCCGGGACAGGCGGCAGATACGCAGTATTTT. The chain is built from TRBV5-5 and TRBJ2-3, with 8 bases lining up with TRBD1. Germline trimming cut 4 bases from V and 4 bases from J; bases unmatched to any gene: 5. The germline gives CDR1 SGHKS, CDR2 YYEKEE (reference sequence). There are 14 residues in the CDR3.

This clonotype turned up a few times. The chain combines TRBV18 with TRBJ2-7, with a tentative D call TRBD2 (7 bases). Trimming pared 3 bases from V and 5 bases from J, leaving 20 bases between. CDR1 and CDR2 (germline): KGHSH, LQKENI. The CDR3 runs 16 residues. The CDR3 DNA reads TGTGCCAGCTCACCCATCGGCATGGGGGGGGCCCACGAGCAGTACTTC. Residues: CASSPIGMGGAHEQYF.

This clonotype was seen at least ten times. The gene calls are TRBV9 and TRBJ2-1; unclear D gene. CDR3 size: 15 residues. The V end lost 0 bases, the J end lost 0 bases, and 7 bases lay between the germline ends. CDR1 and CDR2 (germline): SGDLS, YYNGEE. DNA of the CDR3: TGTGCCAGCAGCGTAGGGGATCGCTCCTACAATGAGCAGTTCTTC. Its translation is CASSVGDRSYNEQFF.